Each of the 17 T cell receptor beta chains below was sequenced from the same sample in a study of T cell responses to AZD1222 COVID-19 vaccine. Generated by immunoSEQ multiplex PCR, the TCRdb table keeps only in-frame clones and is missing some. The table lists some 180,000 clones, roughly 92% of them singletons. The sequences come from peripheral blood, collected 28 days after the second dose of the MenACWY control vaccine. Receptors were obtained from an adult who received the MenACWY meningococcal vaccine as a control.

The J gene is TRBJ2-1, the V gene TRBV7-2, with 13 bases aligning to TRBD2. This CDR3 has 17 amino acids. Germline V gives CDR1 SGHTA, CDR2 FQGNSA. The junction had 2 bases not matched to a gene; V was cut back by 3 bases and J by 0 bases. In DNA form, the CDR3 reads TGTGCCAGCAGCTTTGGGACTAGCGGGGTCTCCTACAATGAGCAGTTCTTC. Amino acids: CASSFGTSGVSYNEQFF.

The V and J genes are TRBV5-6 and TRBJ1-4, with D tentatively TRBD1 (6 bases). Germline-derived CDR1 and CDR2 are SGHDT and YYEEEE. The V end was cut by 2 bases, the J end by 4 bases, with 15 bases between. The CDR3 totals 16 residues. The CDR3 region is CASSFYSGGNNEKLFF. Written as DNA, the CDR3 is TGTGCCAGCAGCTTCTATTCGGGGGGCAATAATGAAAAACTGTTTTTT. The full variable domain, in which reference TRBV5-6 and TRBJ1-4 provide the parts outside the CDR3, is DAGVTQSPTHLIKTRGQQVTLRCSPKSGHDTVSWYQQALGQGPQFIFQYYEEEERQRGNFPDRFSGHQFPNYSSELNVNALLLGDSALYLCASSFYSGGNNEKLFFGSGTQLSVL.

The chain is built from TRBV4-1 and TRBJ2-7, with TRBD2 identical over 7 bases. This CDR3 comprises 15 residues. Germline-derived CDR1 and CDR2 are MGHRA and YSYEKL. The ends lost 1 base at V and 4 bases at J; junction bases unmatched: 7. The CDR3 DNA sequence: TGCGCCAGCAGCCAAGTTCGCGGGAGTCGGTACGAGCAGTACTTC. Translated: CASSQVRGSRYEQYF.

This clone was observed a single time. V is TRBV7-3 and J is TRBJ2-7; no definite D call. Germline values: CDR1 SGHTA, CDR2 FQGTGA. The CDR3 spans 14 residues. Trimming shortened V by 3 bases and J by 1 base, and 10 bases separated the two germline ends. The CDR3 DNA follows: TGTGCCAGCAGCTTGACTGGGATTTCCTACGAGCAGTACTTC. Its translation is CASSLTGISYEQYF.

The DNA for the CDR3 is TGTGCCAGCAGTTCGGGACTAGCGGGATACGAGCAGTTCTTC. The encoded protein is CASSSGLAGYEQFF. V usage is TRBV27 and J usage is TRBJ2-1; 13 bases are a match to TRBD2. Germline V lookup: CDR1 MNHEY, CDR2 SMNVEV (reference sequence). CDR3 size: 14 residues. V lost 4 bases and J lost 10; bases outside the gene matches: 4.

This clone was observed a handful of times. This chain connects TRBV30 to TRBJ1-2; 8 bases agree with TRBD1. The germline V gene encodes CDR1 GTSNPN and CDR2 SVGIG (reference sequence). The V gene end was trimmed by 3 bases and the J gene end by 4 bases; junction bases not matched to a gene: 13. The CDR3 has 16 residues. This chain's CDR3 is CAWRREAGGTLYGYTF. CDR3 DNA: TGTGCCTGGAGAAGAGAGGCAGGGGGCACCCTCTATGGCTACACCTTC.

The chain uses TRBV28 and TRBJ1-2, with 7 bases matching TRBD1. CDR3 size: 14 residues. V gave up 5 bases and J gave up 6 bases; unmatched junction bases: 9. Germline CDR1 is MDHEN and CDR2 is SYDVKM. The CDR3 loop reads CASSPPGQINGYTF. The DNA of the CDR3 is TGTGCCAGCAGTCCCCCGGGACAGATAAATGGCTACACCTTC.

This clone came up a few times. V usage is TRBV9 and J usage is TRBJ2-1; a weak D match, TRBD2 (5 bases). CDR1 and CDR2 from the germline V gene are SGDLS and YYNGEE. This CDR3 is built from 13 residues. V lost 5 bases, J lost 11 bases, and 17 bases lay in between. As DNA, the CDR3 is TGTGCCAGCAGTGACGACTCCTTCGGGAAGCAGTTCTTC. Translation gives CASSDDSFGKQFF.

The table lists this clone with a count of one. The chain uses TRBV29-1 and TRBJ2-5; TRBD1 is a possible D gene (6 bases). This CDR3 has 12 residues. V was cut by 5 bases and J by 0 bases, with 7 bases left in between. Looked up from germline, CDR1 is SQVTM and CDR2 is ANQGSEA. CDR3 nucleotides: TGCAGCGTTTGGACAGACCAAGAGACCCAGTACTTC. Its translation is CSVWTDQETQYF.

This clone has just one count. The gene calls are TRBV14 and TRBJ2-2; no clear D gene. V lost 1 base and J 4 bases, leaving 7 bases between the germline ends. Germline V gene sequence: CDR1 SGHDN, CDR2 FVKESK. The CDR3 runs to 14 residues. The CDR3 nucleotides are TGTGCCAGCAGCCAAGGAGTTCGCACCGGGGAGCTGTTTTTT. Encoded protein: CASSQGVRTGELFF.

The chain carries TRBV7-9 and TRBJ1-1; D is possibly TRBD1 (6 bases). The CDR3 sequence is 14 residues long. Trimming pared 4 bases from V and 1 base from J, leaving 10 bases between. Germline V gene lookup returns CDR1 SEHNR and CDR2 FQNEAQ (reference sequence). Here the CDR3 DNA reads TGTGCCAGCAGCTCCTACAGGGAGAACACTGAAGCTTTCTTT. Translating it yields CASSSYRENTEAFF. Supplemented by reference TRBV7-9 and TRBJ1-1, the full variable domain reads DTGVSQNPRHKITKRGQNVTFRCDPISEHNRLYWYRQTLGQGPEFLTYFQNEAQLEKSRLLSDRFSAERPKGSFSTLEIQRTEQGDSAMYLCASSSYRENTEAFFGQGTRLTVV.

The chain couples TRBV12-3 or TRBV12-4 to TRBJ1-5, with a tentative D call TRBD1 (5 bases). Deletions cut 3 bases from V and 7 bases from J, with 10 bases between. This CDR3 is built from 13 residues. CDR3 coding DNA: TGTGCCAGCAGTTTCGAGAGGGGACAGCCCCAGCATTTT. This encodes CASSFERGQPQHF.

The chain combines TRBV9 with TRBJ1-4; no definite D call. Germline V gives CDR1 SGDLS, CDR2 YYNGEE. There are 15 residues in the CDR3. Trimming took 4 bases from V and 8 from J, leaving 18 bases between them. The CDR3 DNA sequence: TGTGCCAGCAGCCCCCATGGATGGACGGGGGAAAAACTGTTTTTT. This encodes CASSPHGWTGEKLFF.

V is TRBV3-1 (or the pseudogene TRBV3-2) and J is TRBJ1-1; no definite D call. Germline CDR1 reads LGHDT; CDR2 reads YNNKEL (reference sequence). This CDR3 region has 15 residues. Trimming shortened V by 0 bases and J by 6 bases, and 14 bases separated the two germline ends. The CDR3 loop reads CASSQEGLGKPEAFF. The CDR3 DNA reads TGTGCCAGCAGCCAAGAGGGGTTAGGGAAACCTGAAGCTTTCTTT.

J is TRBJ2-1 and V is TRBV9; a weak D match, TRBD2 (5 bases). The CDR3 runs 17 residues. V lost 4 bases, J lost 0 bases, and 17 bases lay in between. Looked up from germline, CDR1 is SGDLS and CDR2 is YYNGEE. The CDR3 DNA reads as TGTGCCAGCAGCCCCCGAGGGAGCGGTCCCTCCTACAATGAGCAGTTCTTC. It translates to CASSPRGSGPSYNEQFF.

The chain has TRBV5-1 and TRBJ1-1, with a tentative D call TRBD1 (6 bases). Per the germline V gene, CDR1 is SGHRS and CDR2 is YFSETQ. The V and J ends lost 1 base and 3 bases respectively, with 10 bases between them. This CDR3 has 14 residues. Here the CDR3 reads CASSLQGRDTEAFF. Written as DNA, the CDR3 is TGCGCCAGCAGCTTGCAGGGGAGGGACACTGAAGCTTTCTTT. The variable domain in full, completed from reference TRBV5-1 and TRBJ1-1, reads KAGVTQTPRYLIKTRGQQVTLSCSPISGHRSVSWYQQTPGQGLQFLFEYFSETQRNKGNFPGRFSGRQFSNSRSEMNVSTLELGDSALYLCASSLQGRDTEAFFGQGTRLTVV.

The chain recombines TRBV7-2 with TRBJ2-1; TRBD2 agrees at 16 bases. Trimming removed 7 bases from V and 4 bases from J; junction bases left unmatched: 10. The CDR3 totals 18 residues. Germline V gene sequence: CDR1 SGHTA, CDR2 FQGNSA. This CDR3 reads CASTATGTSGRVYNEQFF. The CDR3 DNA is TGTGCCAGCACCGCAACGGGGACTAGCGGGAGGGTATACAATGAGCAGTTCTTC.